The T cell receptor beta chain described here comes from a study of shared clonotypes between healthy human individuals. General study results and limits: Estimated richness values were generally larger in naive subsets than in memory subsets. The sampled material consisted only of blood, and tissue repertoires are likely to differ.

On this clone: Its antigen remains unknown.

An assay was performed, and its level was deep. The repertoire was sequenced with immunoSEQ multiplex PCR; TCRdb's copy has only in-frame clones and lacks some. The data contain 800,000 to 1,200,000 clones, approximately 80% of them singletons. This CDR3 region has 15 residues. Between the trimmed V and J ends, which lost 2 bases and 4 bases, there was a span of 13 bases. The germline V gene has CDR1 MDHEN and CDR2 SYDVKM. Sequencing used memory CD4+ T cells from PBMCs. The subset was: CD45RA-negative fraction. The TCR comes from a man aged 18 to 29 in good health. Some clones in this sample may be carry-over from other donors' samples. The gene calls are TRBV28 and TRBJ2-3; D remains ambiguous. The CDR3, as DNA: TGTGCCAGCAGTTTAGGCAAAATCCGGGCAGATACGCAGTATTTT. Protein: CASSLGKIRADTQYF.